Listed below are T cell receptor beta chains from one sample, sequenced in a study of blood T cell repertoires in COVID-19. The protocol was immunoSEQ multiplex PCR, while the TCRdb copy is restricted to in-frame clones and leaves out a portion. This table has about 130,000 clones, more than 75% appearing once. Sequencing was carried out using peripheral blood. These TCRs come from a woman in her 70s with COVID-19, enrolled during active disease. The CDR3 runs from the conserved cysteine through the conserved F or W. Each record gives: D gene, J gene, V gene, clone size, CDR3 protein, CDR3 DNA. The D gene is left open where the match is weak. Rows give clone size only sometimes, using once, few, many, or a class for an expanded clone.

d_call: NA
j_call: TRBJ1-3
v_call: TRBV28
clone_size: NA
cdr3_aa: CASNVRDTPGGNTIYF
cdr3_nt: TGTGCCAGCAACGTCCGGGACACCCCTGGTGGAAACACCATATATTTT

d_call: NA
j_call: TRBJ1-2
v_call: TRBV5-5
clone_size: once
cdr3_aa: CASSLAGYGYTF
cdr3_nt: TGTGCCAGCAGCTTGGCAGGGTATGGCTACACCTTC

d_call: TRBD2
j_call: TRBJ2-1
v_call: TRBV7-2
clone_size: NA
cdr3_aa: CASSLVISGGGEQFF
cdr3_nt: TGTGCCAGCAGCTTAGTGATTAGCGGGGGGGGCGAGCAGTTCTTC

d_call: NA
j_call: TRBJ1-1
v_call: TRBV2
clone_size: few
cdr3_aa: CASRERATTGILAFF
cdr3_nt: TGTGCCAGCAGGGAACGGGCGACGACAGGTATTTTAGCTTTCTTT

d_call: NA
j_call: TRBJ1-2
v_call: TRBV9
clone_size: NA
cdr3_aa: CASSPSVGSYMLGYTF
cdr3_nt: TGTGCCAGCAGCCCCTCTGTGGGCAGCTATATGTTGGGCTACACCTTC

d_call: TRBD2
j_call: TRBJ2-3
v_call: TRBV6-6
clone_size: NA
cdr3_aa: CAGRTSGGPDTQYF
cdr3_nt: TGTGCCGGCAGGACTAGCGGGGGCCCAGATACGCAGTATTTT

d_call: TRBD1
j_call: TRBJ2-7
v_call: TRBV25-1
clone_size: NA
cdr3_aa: CASMGQGISYEQYF
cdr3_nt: TGTGCCAGCATGGGACAGGGAATATCCTACGAGCAGTACTTC

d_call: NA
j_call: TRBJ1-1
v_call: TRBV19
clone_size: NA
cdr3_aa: CASSIPFRAFF
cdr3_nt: TGTGCCAGTAGTATTCCCTTTCGGGCTTTCTTT

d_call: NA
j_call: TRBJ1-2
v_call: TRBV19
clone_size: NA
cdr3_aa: CASSIRGINGYTF
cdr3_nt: TGTGCCAGTAGTATAAGGGGGATCAATGGCTACACCTTC

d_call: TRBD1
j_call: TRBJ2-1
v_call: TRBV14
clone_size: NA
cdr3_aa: CASSYMPGQGNEQFF
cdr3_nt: TGTGCCAGCAGCTATATGCCGGGACAGGGCAATGAGCAGTTCTTC

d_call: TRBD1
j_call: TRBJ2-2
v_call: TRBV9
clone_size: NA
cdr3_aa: CASSPTGVNTGELFF
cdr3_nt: TGTGCCAGCAGTCCTACAGGGGTAAACACCGGGGAGCTGTTTTTT

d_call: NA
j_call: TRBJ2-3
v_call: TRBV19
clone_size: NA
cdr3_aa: CASRLTGPSTDTQYF
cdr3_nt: TGTGCCAGTAGGCTGACAGGACCTTCCACAGATACGCAGTATTTT

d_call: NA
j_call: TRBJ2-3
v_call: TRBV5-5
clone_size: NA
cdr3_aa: CASSLDGLPADTQYF
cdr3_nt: TGTGCCAGCAGCTTGGATGGACTACCGGCAGATACGCAGTATTTT

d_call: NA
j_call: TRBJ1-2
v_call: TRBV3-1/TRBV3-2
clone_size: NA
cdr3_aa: CASSQGGVSSTGYTF
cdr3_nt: TGTGCCAGCAGCCAGGGGGGAGTCTCTTCGACCGGCTACACCTTC

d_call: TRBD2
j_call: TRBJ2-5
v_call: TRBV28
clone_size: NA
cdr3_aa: CASSPPRGGGVMETQYF
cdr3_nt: TGTGCCAGCAGTCCCCCCCGTGGCGGGGGGGTGATGGAGACCCAGTACTTC

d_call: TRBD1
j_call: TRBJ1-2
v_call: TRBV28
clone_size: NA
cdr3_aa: CASSLQGVNYGYTF
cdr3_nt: TGTGCCAGCAGTTTACAGGGGGTAAACTATGGCTACACCTTC

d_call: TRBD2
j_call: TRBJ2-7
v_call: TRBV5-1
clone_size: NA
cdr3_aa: CASSPELAYYEQYF
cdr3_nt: TGCGCCAGCAGCCCGGAACTAGCGTACTACGAGCAGTACTTC

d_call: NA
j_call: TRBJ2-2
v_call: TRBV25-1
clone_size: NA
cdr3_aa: CASSEGNRANTGELFF
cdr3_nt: TGTGCCAGCAGTGAAGGGAACAGGGCGAACACCGGGGAGCTGTTTTTT

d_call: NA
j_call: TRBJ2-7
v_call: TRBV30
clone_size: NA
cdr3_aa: CAWSSMSGTEQYF
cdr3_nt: TGTGCCTGGAGTTCTATGTCAGGTACCGAGCAGTACTTC

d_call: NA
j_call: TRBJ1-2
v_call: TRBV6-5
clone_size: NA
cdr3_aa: CASSLTGNYGYTF
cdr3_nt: TGTGCCAGCAGCCTAACAGGGAACTATGGCTACACCTTC

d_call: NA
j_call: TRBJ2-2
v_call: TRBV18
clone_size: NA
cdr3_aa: CASSPPGQANTGELFF
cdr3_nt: TGTGCCAGCTCACCACCGGGGCAGGCGAACACCGGGGAGCTGTTTTTT

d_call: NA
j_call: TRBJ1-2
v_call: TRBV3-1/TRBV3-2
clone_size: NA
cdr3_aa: CASSQDFSYSNPDGYTF
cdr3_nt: TGTGCCAGCAGCCAAGATTTTTCGTACAGCAATCCTGATGGCTACACCTTC

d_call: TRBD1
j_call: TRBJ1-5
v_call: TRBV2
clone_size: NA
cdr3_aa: CASSAQGAAQPQHF
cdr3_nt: TGTGCCAGCAGTGCACAGGGGGCGGCTCAGCCCCAGCATTTT

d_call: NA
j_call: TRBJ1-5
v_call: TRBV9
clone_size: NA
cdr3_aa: CASSARLTGTYDWCANQPQHF
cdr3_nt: TGTGCCAGCAGCGCACGCCTGACCGGGACATATGATTGGTGCGCCAATCAGCCCCAGCATTTT

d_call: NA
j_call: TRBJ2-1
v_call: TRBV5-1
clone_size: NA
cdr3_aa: CASSLKSGAKQFF
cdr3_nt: TGCGCCAGCAGCTTGAAAAGTGGGGCAAAGCAGTTCTTC